Described below is a single TCR beta chain sequence and its context. The antigen is undetermined. This record comes from a study of T cell responses to AZD1222 COVID-19 vaccine. Study-wide results and caveats: Among the donors, most were white British and more were female, and clonal diversity was possibly underestimated. Reports say nearly half of spike-specific TCRs go after unmutated variant regions.

The CDR3 consists of 16 residues. Germline assignment: CDR1 MGHDK and CDR2 SYGVNS. V lost 3 bases and J lost 5, with 19 bases in between. TCRdb's table, derived via immunoSEQ multiplex PCR, lists solely in-frame clones and lacks some. The data show roughly 8,000 clones, more than 75% seen once. The source of this sequence is an adult who received the AZD1222 COVID-19 vaccine. The rearrangement joins TRBV25-1 to TRBJ1-2; D might be TRBD1 (6 bases). The sample in question was peripheral blood, obtained 28 days after the second AZD1222 dose. The chain's CDR3 is CASSDSRGAGAYGYTF. CDR3 coding DNA: TGTGCCAGCAGTGATTCTCGGGGGGCGGGTGCGTATGGCTACACCTTC.